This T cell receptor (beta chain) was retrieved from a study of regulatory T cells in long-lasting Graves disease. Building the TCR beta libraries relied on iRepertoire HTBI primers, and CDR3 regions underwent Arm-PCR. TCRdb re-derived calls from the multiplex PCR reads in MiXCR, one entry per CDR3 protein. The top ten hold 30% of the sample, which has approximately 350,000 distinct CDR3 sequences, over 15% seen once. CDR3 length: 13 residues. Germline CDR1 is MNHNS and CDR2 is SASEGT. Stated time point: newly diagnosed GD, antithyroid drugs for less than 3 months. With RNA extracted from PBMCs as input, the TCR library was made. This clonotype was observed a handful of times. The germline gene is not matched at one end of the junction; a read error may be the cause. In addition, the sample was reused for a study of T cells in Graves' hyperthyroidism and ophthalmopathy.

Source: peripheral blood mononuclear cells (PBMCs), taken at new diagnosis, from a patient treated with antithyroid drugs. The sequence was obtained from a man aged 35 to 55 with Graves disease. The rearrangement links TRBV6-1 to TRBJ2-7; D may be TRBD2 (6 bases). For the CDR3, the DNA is TGTGCCGGCAGTCCCCATAGCGGTTACGAGCAGTACTTC. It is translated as CAGSPHSGYEQYF.